This TCR beta chain was identified in a study of cytomegalovirus exposure and HLA in healthy donors. The ends lost 1 base at V and 8 bases at J; junction bases unmatched: 11. Germline V gives CDR1 SGHTA, CDR2 FQGNSA. This CDR3 spans 16 amino acids. Amplification used 60 Vbeta primers and 13 Jbeta primers. The assay was immunoSEQ multiplex PCR, and TCRdb's table has in-frame clones only and misses some. The table shows more than 80,000 clones, with 63% occurring only once. This chain connects TRBV7-2 to TRBJ1-2, with 9 bases identical to TRBD1. The sequenced sample was PBMCs. The TCR comes from a middle-aged woman in good health and CMV-seropositive. The CDR3: CASSLDPGQGMRGYTF. CDR3 DNA sequence: TGTGCCAGCAGCTTAGACCCGGGACAGGGTATGAGGGGCTACACCTTC.